Following are 26 T cell receptor beta chains from one sample sequenced in a study of blood T cell repertoires in COVID-19. Data came from immunoSEQ multiplex PCR; TCRdb stores just in-frame clones and leaves some out. The sample shows 200,000 to 250,000 clones, around 81% of them seen only once. Sample: peripheral blood. The receptors were gathered from an elderly woman with COVID-19, enrolled during active disease.

The chain joins TRBV19 to TRBJ1-2, with 7 bases aligning to TRBD1. Trimming at V came to 8 bases and at J to 0 bases, leaving 6 bases not matched to a gene. The germline V gene encodes CDR1 LNHDA and CDR2 SQIVND (reference sequence). This CDR3 spans 14 amino acids. Written as DNA, the CDR3 is TGTGCCAGTTACGGACAGGCCACTAACTATGGCTACACCTTC. Encoded protein: CASYGQATNYGYTF.

This chain joins TRBV11-2 and TRBJ2-7; no clear D gene. V was shortened by 2 bases and J by 4 bases, with 12 bases between the two germline ends. Germline CDR1 is SGHAT and CDR2 is FQNNGV. The CDR3 spans 14 residues. The CDR3 protein is CASSLSRSIYEQYF. The CDR3 DNA reads TGTGCCAGCAGCTTATCGAGGTCTATATACGAGCAGTACTTC.

J is TRBJ1-6 and V is TRBV9; the D is unclear. V was clipped by 0 bases and J by 7 bases, with 11 bases between them. Germline V gives CDR1 SGDLS, CDR2 YYNGEE. The CDR3 length is 15 residues. The CDR3 here is CASSVGPSGNSPLHF. The CDR3 DNA sequence: TGTGCCAGCAGCGTAGGCCCCTCCGGGAATTCACCCCTCCACTTT.

The chain uses TRBV6-5 and TRBJ1-5; D is unclear. The CDR3 sequence is 15 residues long. The V end lost 7 bases, the J end lost 1 base, and 14 bases lay between the germline ends. From germline, CDR1 is MNHEY and CDR2 SVGAGI. The CDR3 loop is CASIQEGSSNQPQHF. CDR3 nucleotides: TGTGCCAGCATTCAGGAGGGCAGCAGCAATCAGCCCCAGCATTTT.

The rearrangement links TRBV2 to TRBJ1-5; D is unresolved. The ends were cut back, 3 bases at V and 6 bases at J, with 12 bases in the middle. The CDR3 runs to 14 residues. Germline V gives CDR1 SNHLY, CDR2 FYNNEI. CDR3 residues: CASSDKSEVQPQHF. The CDR3, as DNA: TGTGCCAGCAGTGATAAGTCGGAGGTTCAGCCCCAGCATTTT.

The genes are TRBV5-1 and TRBJ2-5; a weak D match, TRBD1 (5 bases). The CDR3 spans 13 residues. The ends were cut back, 7 bases at V and 2 bases at J, with 12 bases in the middle. Germline V lookup: CDR1 SGHRS, CDR2 YFSETQ. The CDR3 loop is CASERQPQETQYF. CDR3 sequence (DNA): TGCGCCAGCGAACGACAGCCACAAGAGACCCAGTACTTC. The entire variable domain, with the rest obtained from reference TRBV5-1 and TRBJ2-5, is as follows: KAGVTQTPRYLIKTRGQQVTLSCSPISGHRSVSWYQQTPGQGLQFLFEYFSETQRNKGNFPGRFSGRQFSNSRSEMNVSTLELGDSALYLCASERQPQETQYFGPGTRLLVL.

V gene TRBV7-3 combines with J gene TRBJ2-3; no definite D call. This CDR3 has 13 amino acids. The V end lost 4 bases, the J end lost 2 bases, and 7 bases lay between the germline ends. Germline assignment: CDR1 SGHTA and CDR2 FQGTGA. In DNA, the CDR3 is TGTGCCAGCAGCTCAGACTCCACAGATACGCAGTATTTT. Translation gives CASSSDSTDTQYF.

The chain is built from TRBV18 and TRBJ2-7; unclear D gene. Germline V lookup: CDR1 KGHSH, CDR2 LQKENI. The germline V and J ends were trimmed by 3 bases and 2 bases, with 8 bases remaining between them. The CDR3 consists of 13 residues. This CDR3 reads CASSPPAAYEQYF. DNA of the CDR3: TGTGCCAGCTCACCCCCGGCGGCCTACGAGCAGTACTTC.

This CDR3 reads CAISRDRGYEQYF. The CDR3 DNA is TGTGCCATCAGTCGGGACAGGGGCTACGAGCAGTACTTC. The chain employs TRBV10-3 and TRBJ2-7; 10 bases agree with TRBD1. The ends lost 5 bases at V and 3 bases at J; junction bases unmatched: 1. This CDR3 spans 13 amino acids. Germline V gene lookup returns CDR1 ENHRY and CDR2 SYGVKD.

The CDR3 is CASDRGAYNSPLHF. The CDR3 nucleotides are TGTGCCAGCGACAGGGGTGCCTATAATTCACCCCTCCACTTT. The V gene is TRBV27, the J gene TRBJ1-6; 8 bases map to TRBD1. The CDR3 loop spans 14 amino acids. The V segment lost 8 bases and the J segment 2 bases; nucleotides outside the gene matches: 2. CDR1 and CDR2 from the germline V gene are MNHEY and SMNVEV (reference sequence).

The chain joins TRBV7-3 to TRBJ2-2, with D possibly being TRBD2 (6 bases). This CDR3 is built from 13 residues. Germline loops: CDR1 SGHTA, CDR2 FQGTGA. Trimming stripped 3 bases from V and 7 bases from J, with 9 bases between. CDR3 region: CASSLAGSGELFF. The CDR3, as DNA: TGTGCCAGCAGCTTGGCGGGAAGCGGGGAGCTGTTTTTT.

In its sample, this clone was seen a few times. The chain couples TRBV7-9 to TRBJ1-1; D perhaps matches TRBD1 (5 bases). The germline V and J ends were trimmed by 6 bases and 4 bases, with 15 bases remaining between them. This CDR3 has 14 residues. Germline V gene data show CDR1 as SEHNR and CDR2 as FQNEAQ (reference sequence). Here the CDR3 DNA reads TGTGCCAGCAGTAAGATGACAGACTTCACTGAAGCTTTCTTT. This encodes CASSKMTDFTEAFF.

This clone was detected only once. This chain connects TRBV3-1 (or the pseudogene TRBV3-2) to TRBJ2-6; 8 bases map to TRBD2. After removal of 5 bases from V and 0 bases from J, the junction contained 15 bases not matched to a gene. The CDR3 is 20 residues long. In germline, CDR1 is LGHDT, CDR2 YNNKEL (reference sequence). CDR3 in DNA: TGTGCCAGCAGCTCCACTAGCGGATATAACACCGACTCTGGGGCCAACGTCCTGACTTTC. It yields the protein CASSSTSGYNTDSGANVLTF.

The J gene is TRBJ1-2, the V gene TRBV7-9; 10 positions agree with TRBD1. Germline V gene sequence: CDR1 SEHNR, CDR2 FQNEAQ (reference sequence). The CDR3 has 15 residues. The ends lost 3 bases at V and 6 bases at J; junction bases unmatched: 7. For the CDR3, the DNA is TGTGCCAGCAGCTTCAGGGGACAGGGGACCGATGGCTACACCTTC. This codes for CASSFRGQGTDGYTF.

This chain links TRBV7-3 with TRBJ2-2; no definite D call. Per the germline V gene, CDR1 is SGHTA and CDR2 is FQGTGA. This CDR3 is 12 amino acids long. Between the trimmed V and J ends, which lost 5 bases and 6 bases, there was a span of 7 bases. The CDR3: CASSVGAGELFF. For the CDR3, the DNA is TGTGCCAGCAGCGTCGGAGCCGGGGAGCTGTTTTTT.

On this clone: This specimen includes other DNA sequences encoding the same CDR3. The gene calls are TRBV18 and TRBJ1-5, with 9 bases lining up with TRBD1. The CDR3 contains 14 residues. Germline CDR1 reads KGHSH; CDR2 reads LQKENI. V trimming: 6 bases; J trimming: 6 bases; junction bases outside the gene matches: 6. This CDR3 is CASSSQGAGQPQHF. CDR3 sequence (DNA): TGTGCCAGCTCTTCACAGGGGGCGGGTCAGCCCCAGCATTTT.

CDR3 loop: CASSPGISQTGTNIQYF. Written as DNA, the CDR3 is TGTGCCAGCTCACCGGGAATAAGCCAGACAGGGACGAACATTCAGTACTTC. The V gene is TRBV18, the J gene TRBJ2-4; 7 bases are shared with TRBD1. V trimming: 3 bases; J trimming: 7 bases; junction bases outside the gene matches: 15. CDR3 length: 17 amino acids. Germline CDR1 and CDR2: KGHSH and LQKENI.

This chain connects TRBV9 to TRBJ1-1, with unresolved D. Germline-derived CDR1 and CDR2 are SGDLS and YYNGEE. This CDR3 contains 16 residues. Between the trimmed V and J ends, which lost 3 bases and 0 bases, there was a span of 15 bases. For the CDR3, the DNA is TGTGCCAGCAGCGGGGCAGATTACGACATGAACACTGAAGCTTTCTTT. It yields the protein CASSGADYDMNTEAFF.

Note on this clone: Other nucleotide sequences from this sample produce the same CDR3. The gene calls are TRBV7-9 and TRBJ1-1, with 7 bases aligning to TRBD1. The trim removed 5 bases at V and 0 bases at J, leaving 6 bases unmatched. The length of the CDR3 is 15 residues. CDR1 is SEHNR, CDR2 FQNEAQ, per germline (reference sequence). CDR3 loop: CASSLRQGMNTEAFF. The DNA for the CDR3 is TGTGCCAGCAGCCTTAGACAGGGAATGAACACTGAAGCTTTCTTT.

The chain is built from TRBV29-1 and TRBJ2-3; 7 nucleotides match TRBD2. The V gene end was trimmed by 5 bases and the J gene end by 2 bases; junction bases not matched to a gene: 7. CDR1 is SQVTM and CDR2 is ANQGSEA in the germline V gene. The CDR3 loop spans 14 amino acids. The chain's CDR3 is CSVRGVIDTDTQYF. The CDR3 DNA reads TGCAGCGTTCGGGGGGTGATCGACACAGATACGCAGTATTTT.

The V and J genes are TRBV15 and TRBJ1-1, with no clear D. The germline gives CDR1 LNHNV, CDR2 YYDKDF (reference sequence). Trimming stripped 0 bases from V and 8 bases from J, with 10 bases between. The CDR3 runs to 13 residues. The CDR3 DNA sequence: TGTGCCACCAGCAGAGAGATGGAGGAAGAAGCTTTCTTT. Protein product: CATSREMEEEAFF.

The chain is built from TRBV5-1 and TRBJ2-3, with D perhaps TRBD2 (6 bases). The V gene lost 4 bases and the J gene lost 0 bases, with 12 bases spanning the gap. The CDR3 runs 15 residues. Germline CDR1 is SGHRS and CDR2 is YFSETQ. Here the CDR3 DNA reads TGCGCCAGCAGCATCTTGGGGGGTAGCACAGATACGCAGTATTTT. Protein product: CASSILGGSTDTQYF.

In DNA form, the CDR3 reads TGTGCCAGCAGTGTGCCAGGGGGTGGCTACACCTTC. It specifies CASSVPGGGYTF. This chain uses TRBV25-1 with TRBJ1-2; TRBD1 agrees at 7 bases. The V segment lost 4 bases and the J segment 7 bases; nucleotides outside the gene matches: 3. Germline V gene data show CDR1 as MGHDK and CDR2 as SYGVNS. This CDR3 comprises 12 residues.

This sequence joins TRBV23-1 and TRBJ2-7; D is ambiguous. TRBV23-1 is flagged as an ORF with uncertain function. The CDR3 consists of 14 residues. V was cut by 4 bases and J by 6 bases, with 16 bases left in between. CDR3 in amino acids: CASSPSPRSREQYF. CDR3 nucleotide sequence: TGCGCCAGCAGTCCCTCCCCGAGGAGCCGCGAGCAGTACTTC.

CDR3 region: CASSGGSVNTEAFF. The CDR3 DNA reads TGCGCCAGCAGCGGGGGGAGCGTGAACACTGAAGCTTTCTTT. This sequence joins TRBV5-1 and TRBJ1-1; the D gene is possibly TRBD1 (5 bases). Germline V gives CDR1 SGHRS, CDR2 YFSETQ. V was clipped by 4 bases and J by 0 bases, with 10 bases between them. CDR3 length: 14 amino acids.

Comments on this clone: The sample contains more than one DNA sequence encoding this CDR3. The gene calls are TRBV18 and TRBJ1-2; D is possibly TRBD1 (6 bases). CDR3 length: 14 residues. V was cut by 2 bases and J by 5 bases, with 12 bases left in between. Germline V gene lookup returns CDR1 KGHSH and CDR2 LQKENI. The CDR3 DNA reads TGTGCCAGCTCACCAAACAGGGATTCGTATGGCTACACCTTC. This sequence encodes CASSPNRDSYGYTF. The variable domain in full, with the rest retrieved from reference TRBV18 and TRBJ1-2, is NAGVMQNPRHLVRRRGQEARLRCSPMKGHSHVYWYRQLPEEGLKFMVYLQKENIIDESGMPKERFSAEFPKEGPSILRIQQVVRGDSAAYFCASSPNRDSYGYTFGSGTRLTVV.